This entry features one TCR beta chain sequence. There are 16 residues in the CDR3. Per the germline V gene, CDR1 is LGHNA and CDR2 is YNFKEQ. The V and J ends lost 0 bases and 6 bases respectively, with 15 bases between them. Assay used: immunoSEQ multiplex PCR; TCRdb lists only in-frame clones, some missing. The data contain about 670,000 clones, more than 80% of them singletons. The data were taken from a study of blood T cell repertoires in COVID-19. Looking at the study overall: Sample material is recorded as cDNA or gDNA derived from T cells, B-cell-depleted T cells, or PBMCs.

The V and J genes are TRBV4-2 and TRBJ2-4, with a possible D match to TRBD1 (5 bases). The origin of this receptor is a woman aged 18-29 years with acute or convalescent COVID-19. The sequenced sample was peripheral blood. The CDR3 spells CASSQDILRQLNIQYF. For the CDR3, the DNA is TGTGCCAGCAGCCAAGATATATTAAGACAGTTAAACATTCAGTACTTC.